The 18 T cell receptor beta chains below all came from one sample that was sequenced in a study of T cell repertoires in cytomegalovirus infection. One entry per CDR3 protein, called by TCRdb with MiXCR from the reads. Here the sample spans about half a million distinct CDR3 sequences, approximately 40% being singletons. For these receptors, no antigen is known. The sequencing here drew on cultured PBMCs, taken from culture after CMV antigen stimulation. These receptors were obtained from a human donor in good health (CMV status not recorded). Some clones in this sample may be carry-over from other donors' samples.

CDR3 sequence: CASSLLQGVTNEKLFF. DNA for the CDR3: TGCGCCAGCAGCCTTTTACAGGGAGTGACTAATGAAAAACTGTTTTTT. The gene calls are TRBV4-1 and TRBJ1-4; tentatively, D is TRBD1 (6 bases). Trimming removed 4 bases from V and 2 bases from J, with 14 bases in between. CDR1 MGHRA and CDR2 YSYEKL come from the germline V gene. This CDR3 spans 16 amino acids.

The chain recombines TRBV7-2 with TRBJ2-1; D is uncertain. Germline CDR1 reads SGHTA; CDR2 reads FQGNSA. The CDR3 spans 13 residues. V was trimmed by 0 bases and J by 9 bases, leaving 9 bases between them. The CDR3 protein is CASSLASSGEQFF. The CDR3 DNA sequence: TGTGCCAGCAGCTTAGCTTCCTCGGGTGAGCAGTTCTTC.

This clonotype has a handful of counts. The rearrangement joins TRBV7-8 to TRBJ1-6; the D gene is possibly TRBD1 (6 bases). Germline CDR1 is SGHVS and CDR2 is FQNEAQ. V lost 5 bases, J lost 3 bases, and 20 bases lay in between. The CDR3 covers 18 residues. The CDR3 sequence is CASSLNTDSAYYNSPLHF. CDR3 coding DNA: TGTGCCAGCAGCCTGAACACGGACAGCGCTTACTATAATTCACCCCTCCACTTT.

This chain joins TRBV7-2 and TRBJ2-7; D not certain. Germline assignment: CDR1 SGHTA and CDR2 FQGNSA. The CDR3 loop spans 14 amino acids. Trimming cost V 2 bases and J 0 bases, with 8 bases left between them. The CDR3 nucleotides are TGTGCCAGCAGCTTAACTGGGATCTCCTACGAGCAGTACTTC. It is translated as CASSLTGISYEQYF.

This clonotype was detected only a few times. V and J are TRBV11-2 and TRBJ2-5; 10 positions match TRBD1. This CDR3 region has 15 residues. Unmatched junction bases numbered 7, after V lost 4 bases and J lost 5 bases. The V gene's germline CDR1 is SGHAT and CDR2 FQNNGV. Written as DNA, the CDR3 is TGTGCCAGCAGCTCCTGGGACAGGGGTATGGAGACCCAGTACTTC. It codes for CASSSWDRGMETQYF.

This clonotype has just a few counts. The chain employs TRBV7-2 and TRBJ1-1; TRBD1 agrees at 12 bases. The CDR3 is 15 amino acids. From germline, CDR1 is SGHTA and CDR2 FQGNSA. Trimming removed 1 base from V and 5 bases from J; junction bases left unmatched: 2. The CDR3 DNA reads as TGTGCCAGCAGCTTAGGGGGACAGGGGGCGACTGAAGCTTTCTTT. This codes for CASSLGGQGATEAFF.

The rearrangement links TRBV6-6 to TRBJ1-6; the D gene is possibly TRBD1 (6 bases). V lost 5 bases and J 10 bases, leaving 12 bases between the germline ends. This CDR3 spans 13 amino acids. Germline V CDR1 and CDR2: MNHNY, SVGAGI (reference sequence). Here the CDR3 reads CASSDTGTSPLHF. The CDR3 DNA reads as TGTGCCAGCAGTGACACAGGGACCTCACCCCTCCACTTT.

This clonotype is a singleton in its sample. V is TRBV5-1 and J is TRBJ2-5; TRBD1 is a possible D gene (6 bases). The CDR3 is made up of 16 amino acids. Germline V lookup: CDR1 SGHRS, CDR2 YFSETQ. V lost 2 bases and J 3 bases, leaving 17 bases between the germline ends. This chain's CDR3 is CASSLVRGGVKETQYF. CDR3 DNA: TGCGCCAGCAGCTTAGTCAGAGGGGGAGTTAAAGAGACCCAGTACTTC.

There are a few counts of this clonotype. The chain couples TRBV7-2 to TRBJ1-6; D is unresolved. Trimming took 1 base from V and 8 from J, leaving 6 bases between them. The CDR3 has 13 amino acids. CDR1 and CDR2 from the germline V gene are SGHTA and FQGNSA. The CDR3, as DNA: TGTGCCAGCAGCTTAGAGGTGTATTCACCCCTCCACTTT. It encodes CASSLEVYSPLHF.

A few counts support this clonotype. The genes are TRBV20-1 and TRBJ1-4; the D gene is possibly TRBD1 (5 bases). CDR1 is DFQATT, CDR2 SNEGSKA, per germline (reference sequence). This CDR3 spans 14 amino acids. V was shortened by 3 bases and J by 5 bases, with 13 bases between the two germline ends. In DNA form, the CDR3 reads TGCAGTGCTAGGCTCCAGGGCTACAATGAAAAACTGTTTTTT. It encodes CSARLQGYNEKLFF.

This chain uses TRBV7-8 with TRBJ1-3; TRBD1 aligns across 8 bases. CDR1 is SGHVS, CDR2 FQNEAQ, per germline. CDR3 length: 15 amino acids. J was trimmed by 6 bases and V by 1 base; bases with no gene match: 5. CDR3 nucleotides: TGTGCCAGCAGCTTAGGTACAGGGGGACTAAACACCATATATTTT. This gives the protein CASSLGTGGLNTIYF.

This clonotype was observed at least ten times. The rearrangement links TRBV7-2 to TRBJ2-7, with 7 positions matching TRBD2. The V gene end was trimmed by 5 bases and the J gene end by 7 bases; junction bases not matched to a gene: 14. The CDR3 sequence is 15 residues long. CDR1 is SGHTA and CDR2 is FQGNSA in the germline V gene. The CDR3 loop is CASSPSSGGAKEQYF. The CDR3 DNA is TGTGCCAGCAGCCCTTCTAGCGGAGGTGCTAAAGAGCAGTACTTC.

The chain has TRBV6-5 and TRBJ2-5, with D perhaps matching TRBD2 (5 bases). Germline V gene data show CDR1 as MNHEY and CDR2 as SVGAGI. V lost 5 bases and J 1 base, leaving 11 bases between the germline ends. The CDR3 sequence is 14 residues long. The CDR3 DNA reads as TGTGCCAGCAGTGATGGAGGCAGCCAAGAGACCCAGTACTTC. Its protein product is CASSDGGSQETQYF.

The CDR3 protein is CASSYAGQRKFF. DNA for the CDR3: TGTGCCAGCAGCTACGCGGGACAGAGAAAGTTCTTC. The rearrangement links TRBV12-3 or TRBV12-4 to TRBJ2-1; TRBD1 is a possible D gene (7 bases). CDR3 length: 12 residues. Trimming shortened V by 6 bases and J by 14 bases, and 17 bases separated the two germline ends.

The V gene is TRBV2, the J gene TRBJ2-7, with 7 positions matching TRBD1. V shed 11 bases and J 2 bases; nucleotides not matched to a gene: 12. The V gene's germline CDR1 is SNHLY and CDR2 FYNNEI. This CDR3 contains 14 residues. CDR3 residues: CAGSTTGWTYEQYF. The CDR3 coding sequence is TGTGCCGGCTCAACGACAGGGTGGACCTACGAGCAGTACTTC.

J is TRBJ2-7 and V is TRBV20-1, with 8 bases matching TRBD2. The V gene's germline CDR1 is DFQATT and CDR2 SNEGSKA (reference sequence). Trimming cost V 1 base and J 5 bases; bases outside gene matches: 13. This CDR3 contains 16 residues. The CDR3 nucleotides are TGCAGTGCTAGAGGCGGAAGCGGGAGTTTTCCCCACGAGCAGTACTTC. This gives the protein CSARGGSGSFPHEQYF.

This clonotype was picked up a small number of times. The chain uses TRBV6-1 and TRBJ2-3; 9 bases match TRBD1. The CDR3 has 16 amino acids. The V gene's germline CDR1 is MNHNS and CDR2 SASEGT. V dropped 6 bases and J dropped 4; count of bases not matched to a gene: 11. The CDR3 spells CASRLRDREWADTQYF. The CDR3 DNA is TGTGCCAGCAGACTCCGGGACAGGGAGTGGGCAGATACGCAGTATTTT.

This clonotype was observed a handful of times. V gene TRBV6-8 combines with J gene TRBJ2-2; no definite D call. V was shortened by 0 bases and J by 0 bases, with 11 bases between the two germline ends. The CDR3 totals 17 residues. The germline V gene encodes CDR1 MNHGY and CDR2 SAAAGT. The CDR3 nucleotides are TGTGCCAGCAGTTACTCGGGCGTGCTAACGAACACCGGGGAGCTGTTTTTT. Protein sequence: CASSYSGVLTNTGELFF.